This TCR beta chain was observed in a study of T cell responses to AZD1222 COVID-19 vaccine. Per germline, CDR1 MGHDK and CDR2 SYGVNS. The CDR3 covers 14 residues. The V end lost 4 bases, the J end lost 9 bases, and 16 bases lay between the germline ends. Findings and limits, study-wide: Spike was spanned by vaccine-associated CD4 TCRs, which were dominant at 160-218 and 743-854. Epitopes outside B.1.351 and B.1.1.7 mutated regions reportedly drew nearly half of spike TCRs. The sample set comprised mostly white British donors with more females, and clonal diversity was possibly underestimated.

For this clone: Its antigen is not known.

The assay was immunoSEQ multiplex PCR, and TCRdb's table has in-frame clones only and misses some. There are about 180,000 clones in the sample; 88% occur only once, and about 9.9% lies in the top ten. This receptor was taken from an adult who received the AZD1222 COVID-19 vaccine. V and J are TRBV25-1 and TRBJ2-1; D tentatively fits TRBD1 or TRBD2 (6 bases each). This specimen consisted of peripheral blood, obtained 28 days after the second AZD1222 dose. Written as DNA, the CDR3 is TGTGCCAGCAGTGGCTCGGTAGGGGGGAGTGAGCAGTTCTTC. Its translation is CASSGSVGGSEQFF.